This T cell receptor beta chain is from a study of blood T cell repertoires in COVID-19. Looking at the study overall: Researchers got acute and convalescent COVID-19 samples from the United States, Italy and Spain. T cells, B-cell-depleted T cells, or PBMCs supplied cDNA or gDNA.

As processed by the authors: Amplification with reference gene primers provided the estimates of nucleated cell counts. The data were produced by immunoSEQ multiplex PCR, yet TCRdb's version contains in-frame clones alone and is incomplete. That table furnishes V, J and clone size, whereas the DNA furnished D and trimming. The table has about 140,000 clones, 60% to 85% seen once. V was cut by 2 bases and J by 6 bases, with 10 bases left in between. The CDR3 runs 13 residues. Looked up from germline, CDR1 is SNHLY and CDR2 is FYNNEI. Sequenced sample: peripheral blood. The receptor comes from a woman aged 80 or over with active or convalescent COVID-19. The gene calls are TRBV2 and TRBJ1-2; no clear D. Written as DNA, the CDR3 is TGTGCCAGCAGTGAAAGGTGGGGAGATGGCTACACCTTC. Its protein is CASSERWGDGYTF.